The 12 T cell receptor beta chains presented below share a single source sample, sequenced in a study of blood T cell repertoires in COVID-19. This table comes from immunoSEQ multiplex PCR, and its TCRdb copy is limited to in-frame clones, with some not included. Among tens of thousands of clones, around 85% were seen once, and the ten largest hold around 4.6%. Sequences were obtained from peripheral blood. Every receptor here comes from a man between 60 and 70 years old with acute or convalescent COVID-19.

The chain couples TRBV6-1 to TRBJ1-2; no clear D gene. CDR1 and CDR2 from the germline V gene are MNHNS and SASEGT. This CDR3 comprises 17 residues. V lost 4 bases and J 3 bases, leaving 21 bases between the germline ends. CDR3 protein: CASSGAQTRRWDYGYTF. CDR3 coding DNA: TGTGCCAGCAGTGGCGCTCAGACCCGGCGGTGGGACTATGGCTACACCTTC.

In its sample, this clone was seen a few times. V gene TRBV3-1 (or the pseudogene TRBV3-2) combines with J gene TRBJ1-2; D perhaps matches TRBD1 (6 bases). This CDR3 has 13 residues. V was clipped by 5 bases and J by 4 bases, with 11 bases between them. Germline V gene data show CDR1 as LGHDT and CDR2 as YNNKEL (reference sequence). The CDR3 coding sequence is TGTGCCAGCAGCGTACAGGGAGTCTATGGCTACACCTTC. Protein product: CASSVQGVYGYTF.

In DNA form, the CDR3 reads TGCGCCAGCAGCTTACAGAACACTGAAGCTTTCTTT. Amino acids: CASSLQNTEAFF. The genes are TRBV5-1 and TRBJ1-1; no clear D gene. CDR3 length equals 12 residues. V lost 2 bases, J lost 1 base, and 3 bases lay in between. In germline, CDR1 is SGHRS, CDR2 YFSETQ.

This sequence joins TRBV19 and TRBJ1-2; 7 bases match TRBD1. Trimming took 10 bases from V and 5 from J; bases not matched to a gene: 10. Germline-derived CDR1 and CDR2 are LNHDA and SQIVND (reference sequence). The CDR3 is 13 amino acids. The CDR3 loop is CATRGQGRYGYTF. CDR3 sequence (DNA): TGTGCCACAAGGGGGCAGGGACGGTATGGCTACACCTTC.

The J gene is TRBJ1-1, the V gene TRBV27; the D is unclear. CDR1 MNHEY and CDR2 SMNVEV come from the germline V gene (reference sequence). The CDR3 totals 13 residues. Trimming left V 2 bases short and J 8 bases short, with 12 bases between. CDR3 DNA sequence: TGTGCCAGCAGTTTACTCCCTGGGCGAGAAGCTTTCTTT. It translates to CASSLLPGREAFF.

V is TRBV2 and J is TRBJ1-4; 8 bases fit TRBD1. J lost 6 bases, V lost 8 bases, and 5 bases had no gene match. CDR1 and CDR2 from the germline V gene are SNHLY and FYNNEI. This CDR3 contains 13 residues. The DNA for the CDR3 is TGTGCCAGCGACAGGGGACGGGATGAAAAACTGTTTTTT. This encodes CASDRGRDEKLFF.

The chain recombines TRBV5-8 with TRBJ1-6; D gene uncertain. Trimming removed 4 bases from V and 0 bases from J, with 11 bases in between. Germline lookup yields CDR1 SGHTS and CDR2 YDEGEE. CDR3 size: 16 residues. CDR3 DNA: TGTGCCAGCAGCCCGGAGAGGAGCTCCTATAATTCACCCCTCCACTTT. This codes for CASSPERSSYNSPLHF.

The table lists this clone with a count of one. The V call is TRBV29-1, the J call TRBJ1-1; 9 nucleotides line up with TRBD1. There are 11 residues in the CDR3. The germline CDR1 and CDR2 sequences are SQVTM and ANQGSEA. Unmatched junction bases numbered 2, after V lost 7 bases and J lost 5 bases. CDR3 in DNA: TGCAGCGGGGGACAGGGAACTGAAGCTTTCTTT. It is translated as CSGGQGTEAFF.

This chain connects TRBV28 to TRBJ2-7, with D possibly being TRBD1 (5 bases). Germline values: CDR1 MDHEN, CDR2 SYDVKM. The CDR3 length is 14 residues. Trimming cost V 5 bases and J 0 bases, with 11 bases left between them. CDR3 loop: CASSPHRHSYEQYF. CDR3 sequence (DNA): TGTGCCAGCAGTCCCCACAGGCACTCCTACGAGCAGTACTTC. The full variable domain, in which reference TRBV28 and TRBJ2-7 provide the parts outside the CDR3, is DVKVTQSSRYLVKRTGEKVFLECVQDMDHENMFWYRQDPGLGLRLIYFSYDVKMKEKGDIPEGYSVSREKKERFSLILESASTNQTSMYLCASSPHRHSYEQYFGPGTRLTVT.

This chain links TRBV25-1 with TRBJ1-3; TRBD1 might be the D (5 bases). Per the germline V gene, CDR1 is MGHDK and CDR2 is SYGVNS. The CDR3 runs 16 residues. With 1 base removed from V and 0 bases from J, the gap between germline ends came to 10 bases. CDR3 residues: CASSEWGGGSGNTIYF. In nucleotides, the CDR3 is TGTGCCAGCAGTGAATGGGGGGGAGGCTCTGGAAACACCATATATTTT. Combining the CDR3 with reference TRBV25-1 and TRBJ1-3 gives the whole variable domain EADIYQTPRYLVIGTGKKITLECSQTMGHDKMYWYQQDPGMELHLIHYSYGVNSTEKGDLSSESTVSRIRTEHFPLTLESARPSHTSQYLCASSEWGGGSGNTIYFGEGSWLTVV.

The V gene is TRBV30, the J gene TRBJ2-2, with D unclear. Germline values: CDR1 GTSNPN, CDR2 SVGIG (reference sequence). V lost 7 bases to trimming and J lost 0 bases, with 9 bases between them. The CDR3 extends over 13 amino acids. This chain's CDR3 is CALSPANTGELFF. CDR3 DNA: TGTGCCTTGTCACCAGCGAACACCGGGGAGCTGTTTTTT.

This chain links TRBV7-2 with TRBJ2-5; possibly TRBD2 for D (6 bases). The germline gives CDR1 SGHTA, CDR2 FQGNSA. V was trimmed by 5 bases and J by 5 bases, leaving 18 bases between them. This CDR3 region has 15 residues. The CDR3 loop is CASSQRAGRRETQYF. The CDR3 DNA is TGTGCCAGCAGCCAGAGGGCAGGGAGGAGGGAGACCCAGTACTTC.